These 13 T cell receptor beta chains share one sample of origin, sequenced in a study of identical twins. Via MiXCR, TCRdb re-called the 5' RACE reads, giving one row per CDR3 protein. The sample shows 430,000 or so distinct CDR3 sequences, 20% to 30% of them seen only once. The sample also formed part of further work on T cells expressing NK-cell markers.

Sequencing was done on a sample of CD4+ T cells sorted from blood. The receptors here all came from a woman under 30 in good health.

The chain employs TRBV5-1 and TRBJ2-1, with D perhaps TRBD2 (6 bases). Germline-derived CDR1 and CDR2 are SGHRS and YFSETQ. The CDR3 extends over 17 amino acids. V shed 2 bases and J shed 4 bases, with 19 bases lying between them. The CDR3 nucleotides are TGCGCCAGCAGCTTCGGAAGTGGGAGCGGGTCTTACAATGAGCAGTTCTTC. It specifies CASSFGSGSGSYNEQFF.

This clonotype turned up a few times. The V call is TRBV11-1, the J call TRBJ2-5, with 8 bases aligning to TRBD2. The CDR3 is made up of 14 amino acids. Germline V lookup: CDR1 SGHAT, CDR2 FQDESV (reference sequence). V trimming: 5 bases; J trimming: 1 base; junction bases outside the gene matches: 3. The CDR3 sequence: CASSISGGQETQYF. CDR3 sequence (DNA): TGTGCCAGCAGCATCAGCGGGGGCCAAGAGACCCAGTACTTC.

This clonotype came up once. The rearrangement uses TRBV6-1 and TRBJ2-7, with D maybe TRBD2 (5 bases). CDR1 and CDR2 from the germline V gene are MNHNS and SASEGT. CDR3 length equals 15 residues. V was cut by 8 bases and J by 3 bases, with 20 bases left in between. In DNA form, the CDR3 reads TGTGCCAGCTTAGCTGGTCGAGGGCGTCTCTACGAGCAGTACTTC. Its protein product is CASLAGRGRLYEQYF.

This clonotype has only a few counts. The chain recombines TRBV24-1 with TRBJ2-5; 8 bases are a match to TRBD2. Germline-derived CDR1 and CDR2 are KGHDR and SFDVKD. V shed 7 bases, J shed 1 base, and the junction held 10 bases outside the gene matches. This CDR3 is 16 amino acids long. CDR3 protein: CATSARGAGGQETQYF. In DNA form, the CDR3 reads TGTGCCACCAGCGCAAGAGGCGCGGGAGGCCAAGAGACCCAGTACTTC.

The J gene is TRBJ2-4, the V gene TRBV7-6; 8 bases match TRBD2. The CDR3 consists of 14 residues. V was pared by 1 base and J by 9 bases, with 5 bases of the junction left unmatched. Germline CDR1 SGHVS, CDR2 FNYEAQ. The DNA of the CDR3 is TGTGCCAGCAGCTTAGAAGCGGGGGAGGGCATTCAGTACTTC. It encodes CASSLEAGEGIQYF.

This clonotype was counted only a few times. The rearrangement joins TRBV6-5 to TRBJ1-2; the match to TRBD1 covers 7 bases. V trimming: 6 bases; J trimming: 7 bases; junction bases outside the gene matches: 2. This CDR3 has 11 residues. CDR1 and CDR2 from the germline V gene are MNHEY and SVGAGI. CDR3: CASRQGFGYTF. In nucleotides, the CDR3 is TGTGCCAGCAGACAGGGGTTTGGCTACACCTTC.

This clonotype was observed a handful of times. The chain employs TRBV20-1 and TRBJ2-5, with 7 bases lining up with TRBD2. V was clipped by 1 base and J by 5 bases; unmatched bases: 10. The CDR3 contains 15 residues. Germline V CDR1 and CDR2: DFQATT, SNEGSKA (reference sequence). The CDR3: CSARGRRGTRETQYF. CDR3 sequence (DNA): TGCAGTGCTAGAGGTCGGCGGGGGACTCGGGAGACCCAGTACTTC.

The V and J genes are TRBV7-2 and TRBJ1-3; D is perhaps TRBD1 (6 bases). The CDR3 consists of 17 residues. Germline loops: CDR1 SGHTA, CDR2 FQGNSA. The V end was cut by 0 bases, the J end by 2 bases, with 14 bases between. CDR3 in DNA: TGTGCCAGCAGCTTAGCGCTAAGGGGGGAAACTGGAAACACCATATATTTT. Translation gives CASSLALRGETGNTIYF.

The chain couples TRBV29-1 to TRBJ2-2, with TRBD2 identical over 13 bases. The CDR3 runs to 18 residues. Germline V lookup: CDR1 SQVTM, CDR2 ANQGSEA. V lost 6 bases, J lost 5 bases, and 15 bases stayed unmatched. The CDR3 nucleotides read TGCAGCGTATTGCGGAGGACTAGCGGGAGAATGAGGACCGGGGAGCTGTTTTTT. It specifies CSVLRRTSGRMRTGELFF.

This chain uses TRBV12-3 or TRBV12-4 with TRBJ2-3; D uncertain. The CDR3 has 15 residues. Trimming pared 4 bases from V and 3 bases from J, leaving 14 bases between. CDR3 bases: TGTGCCAGCAGTTCTCAACCGGCGCAAACAGATACGCAGTATTTT. Translation gives CASSSQPAQTDTQYF.

This chain uses TRBV6-1 with TRBJ2-3, with TRBD1 matching 9 bases. The V gene end was trimmed by 5 bases and the J gene end by 4 bases; junction bases not matched to a gene: 7. This CDR3 is built from 15 residues. Germline CDR1 and CDR2: MNHNS and SASEGT. Here the CDR3 reads CASSRRDREADTQYF. The CDR3 bases are TGTGCCAGCAGTCGTCGGGACAGGGAGGCAGATACGCAGTATTTT.

The V and J genes are TRBV10-2 and TRBJ2-2, with TRBD1 identical over 8 bases. This CDR3 has 13 residues. Trimming took 10 bases from V and 3 from J; bases not matched to a gene: 4. Per germline, CDR1 WSHSY and CDR2 SAAADI. Here the CDR3 reads CAIRQGYTGELFF. CDR3 sequence (DNA): TGCGCCATCCGACAGGGGTACACCGGGGAGCTGTTTTTT.

The chain combines TRBV7-2 with TRBJ1-1; D not resolved. The germline V gene has CDR1 SGHTA and CDR2 FQGNSA. Trimming left V 5 bases short and J 2 bases short, with 9 bases between. The length of the CDR3 is 13 residues. The CDR3, as DNA: TGTGCCAGCAGCCGCTACCTAAACACTGAAGCTTTCTTT. It translates to CASSRYLNTEAFF.